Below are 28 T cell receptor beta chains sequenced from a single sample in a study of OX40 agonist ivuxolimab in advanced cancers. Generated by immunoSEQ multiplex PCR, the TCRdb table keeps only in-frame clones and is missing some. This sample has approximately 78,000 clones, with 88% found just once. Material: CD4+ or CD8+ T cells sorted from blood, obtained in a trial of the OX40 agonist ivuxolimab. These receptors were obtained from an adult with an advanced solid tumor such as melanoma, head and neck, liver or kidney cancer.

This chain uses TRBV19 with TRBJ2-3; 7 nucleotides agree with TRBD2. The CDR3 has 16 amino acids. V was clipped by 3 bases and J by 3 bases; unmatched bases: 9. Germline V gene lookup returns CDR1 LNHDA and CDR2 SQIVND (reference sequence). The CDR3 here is CASSIIAGEGTDTQYF. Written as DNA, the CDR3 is TGTGCCAGTAGTATTATCGCGGGAGAAGGGACAGATACGCAGTATTTT.

The CDR3, as DNA: TGTGCCTGGGCCCCCAGGGTCGACTATGGCTACACCTTC. The encoded protein is CAWAPRVDYGYTF. The V call is TRBV30, the J call TRBJ1-2, with D tentatively TRBD1 (5 bases). CDR3 length: 13 residues. The germline V and J ends were trimmed by 5 bases and 3 bases, with 13 bases remaining between them. Germline V lookup: CDR1 GTSNPN, CDR2 SVGIG (reference sequence).

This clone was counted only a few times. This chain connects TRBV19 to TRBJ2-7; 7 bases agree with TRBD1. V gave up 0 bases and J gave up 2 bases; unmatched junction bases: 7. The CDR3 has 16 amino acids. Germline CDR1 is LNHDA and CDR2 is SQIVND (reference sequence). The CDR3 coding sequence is TGTGCCAGTAGTATAGAGAGGTCGGGGACAGCCTACGAGCAGTACTTC. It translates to CASSIERSGTAYEQYF.

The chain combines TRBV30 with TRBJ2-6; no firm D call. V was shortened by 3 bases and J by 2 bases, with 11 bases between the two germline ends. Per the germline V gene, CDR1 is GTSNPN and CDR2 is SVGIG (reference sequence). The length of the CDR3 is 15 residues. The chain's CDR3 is CAWRFLLAGANVLTF. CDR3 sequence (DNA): TGTGCCTGGAGATTTTTACTTGCTGGGGCCAACGTCCTGACTTTC.

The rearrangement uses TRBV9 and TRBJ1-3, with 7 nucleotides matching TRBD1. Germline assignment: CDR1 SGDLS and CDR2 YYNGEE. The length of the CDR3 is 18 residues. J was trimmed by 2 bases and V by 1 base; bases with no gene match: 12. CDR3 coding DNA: TGTGCCAGCAGCGTACTTGATCCCCATACAGGGGCTGGAAACACCATATATTTT. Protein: CASSVLDPHTGAGNTIYF.

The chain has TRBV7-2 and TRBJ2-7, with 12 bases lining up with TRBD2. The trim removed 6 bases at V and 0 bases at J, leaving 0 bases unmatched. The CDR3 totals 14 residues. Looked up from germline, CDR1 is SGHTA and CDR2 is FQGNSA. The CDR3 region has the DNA TGTGCCAGCAGGACTAGCGGGAGCTCCTACGAGCAGTACTTC. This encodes CASRTSGSSYEQYF. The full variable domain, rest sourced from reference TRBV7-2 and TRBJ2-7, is GAGVSQSPSNKVTEKGKDVELRCDPISGHTALYWYRQSLGQGLEFLIYFQGNSAPDKSGLPSDRFSAERTGGSVSTLTIQRTQQEDSAVYLCASRTSGSSYEQYFGPGTRLTVT.

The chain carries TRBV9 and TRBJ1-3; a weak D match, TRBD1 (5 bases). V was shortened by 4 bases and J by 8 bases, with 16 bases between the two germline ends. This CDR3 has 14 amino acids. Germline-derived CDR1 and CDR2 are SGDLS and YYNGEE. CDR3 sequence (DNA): TGTGCCAGCAGCCGATCCGGGACGGAGGACACCATATATTTT. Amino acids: CASSRSGTEDTIYF.

Written as DNA, the CDR3 is TGTGCCAGCAGTGAGAGTATGAACACTGAAGCTTTCTTT. It codes for CASSESMNTEAFF. The rearrangement links TRBV2 to TRBJ1-1; D is unresolved. V dropped 3 bases and J dropped 0 bases, with 5 bases sitting between them. Per germline, CDR1 SNHLY and CDR2 FYNNEI. The CDR3 extends over 13 amino acids.

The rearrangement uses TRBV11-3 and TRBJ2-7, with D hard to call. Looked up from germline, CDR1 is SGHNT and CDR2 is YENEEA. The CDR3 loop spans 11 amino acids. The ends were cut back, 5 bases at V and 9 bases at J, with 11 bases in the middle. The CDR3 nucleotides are TGTGCCAGCAGCACGAGACTCGGGCAGTACTTC. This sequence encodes CASSTRLGQYF.

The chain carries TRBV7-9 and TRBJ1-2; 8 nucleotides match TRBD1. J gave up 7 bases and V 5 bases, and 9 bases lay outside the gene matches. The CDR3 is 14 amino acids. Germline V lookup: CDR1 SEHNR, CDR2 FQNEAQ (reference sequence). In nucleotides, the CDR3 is TGTGCCAGCAGCGTAGGGACAGGCCCGCTTGGCTACACCTTC. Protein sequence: CASSVGTGPLGYTF.

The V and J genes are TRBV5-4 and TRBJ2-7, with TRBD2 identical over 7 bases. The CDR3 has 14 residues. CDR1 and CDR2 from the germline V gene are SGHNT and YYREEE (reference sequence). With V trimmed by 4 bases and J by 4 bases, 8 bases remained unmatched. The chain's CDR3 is CASSTGGGFYEQYF. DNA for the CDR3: TGTGCCAGCAGCACTGGGGGGGGTTTTTACGAGCAGTACTTC. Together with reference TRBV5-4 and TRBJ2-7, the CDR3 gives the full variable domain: ETGVTQSPTHLIKTRGQQVTLRCSSQSGHNTVSWYQQALGQGPQFIFQYYREEENGRGNFPPRFSGLQFPNYSSELNVNALELDDSALYLCASSTGGGFYEQYFGPGTRLTVT.

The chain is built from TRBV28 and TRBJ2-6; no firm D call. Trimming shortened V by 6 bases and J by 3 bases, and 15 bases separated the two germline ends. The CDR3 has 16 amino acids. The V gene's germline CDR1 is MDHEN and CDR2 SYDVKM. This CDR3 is CASSSRSRIGANVLTF. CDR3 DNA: TGTGCCAGCAGCTCCCGTAGTAGGATTGGGGCCAACGTCCTGACTTTC.

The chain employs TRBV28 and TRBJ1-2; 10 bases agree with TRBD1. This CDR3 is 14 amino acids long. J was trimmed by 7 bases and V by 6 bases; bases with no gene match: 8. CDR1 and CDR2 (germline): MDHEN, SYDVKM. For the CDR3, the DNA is TGTGCCAGCAGGGCCCCGGGACAGGGGTTTGGCTACACCTTC. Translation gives CASRAPGQGFGYTF.

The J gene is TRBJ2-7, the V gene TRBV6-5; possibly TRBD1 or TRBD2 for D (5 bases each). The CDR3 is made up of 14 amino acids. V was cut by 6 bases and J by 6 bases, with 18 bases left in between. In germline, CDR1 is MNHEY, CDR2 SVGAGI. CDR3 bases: TGTGCCAGCAGAAGGGACGGCGGTCCTTCCGAGCAGTACTTC. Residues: CASRRDGGPSEQYF.

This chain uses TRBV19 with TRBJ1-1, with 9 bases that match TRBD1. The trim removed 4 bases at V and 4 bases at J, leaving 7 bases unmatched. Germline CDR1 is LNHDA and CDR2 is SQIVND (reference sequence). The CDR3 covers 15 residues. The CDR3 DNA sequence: TGTGCCAGTAGTAGACCGGGACAGGGACGCACTGAAGCTTTCTTT. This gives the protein CASSRPGQGRTEAFF. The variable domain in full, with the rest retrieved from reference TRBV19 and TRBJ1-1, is DGGITQSPKYLFRKEGQNVTLSCEQNLNHDAMYWYRQDPGQGLRLIYYSQIVNDFQKGDIAEGYSVSREKKESFPLTVTSAQKNPTAFYLCASSRPGQGRTEAFFGQGTRLTVV.

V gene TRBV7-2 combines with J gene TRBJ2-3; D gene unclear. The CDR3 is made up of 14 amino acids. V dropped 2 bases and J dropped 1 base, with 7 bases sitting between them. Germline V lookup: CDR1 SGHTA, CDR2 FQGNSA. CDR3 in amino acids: CASSLRSRTDTQYF. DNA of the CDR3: TGTGCCAGCAGCTTAAGGTCCCGCACAGATACGCAGTATTTT.

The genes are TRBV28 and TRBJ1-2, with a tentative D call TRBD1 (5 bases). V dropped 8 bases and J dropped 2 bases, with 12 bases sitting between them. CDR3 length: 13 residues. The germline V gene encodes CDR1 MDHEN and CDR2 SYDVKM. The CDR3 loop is CASRQPVNYGYTF. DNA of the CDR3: TGTGCCAGCCGACAGCCAGTGAACTATGGCTACACCTTC.

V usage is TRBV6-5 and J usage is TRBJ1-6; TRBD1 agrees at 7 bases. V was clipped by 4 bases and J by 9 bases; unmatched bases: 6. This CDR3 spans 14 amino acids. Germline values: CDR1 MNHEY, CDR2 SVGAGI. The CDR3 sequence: CASSFSGGGSPLHF. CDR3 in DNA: TGTGCCAGCAGTTTTTCAGGGGGAGGTTCACCCCTCCACTTT.

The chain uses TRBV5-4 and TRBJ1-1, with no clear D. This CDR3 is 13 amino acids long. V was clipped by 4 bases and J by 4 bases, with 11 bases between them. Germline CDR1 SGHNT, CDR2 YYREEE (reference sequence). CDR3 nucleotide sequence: TGTGCCAGCAGCCGAGGGCTTATCACTGAAGCTTTCTTT. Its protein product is CASSRGLITEAFF.

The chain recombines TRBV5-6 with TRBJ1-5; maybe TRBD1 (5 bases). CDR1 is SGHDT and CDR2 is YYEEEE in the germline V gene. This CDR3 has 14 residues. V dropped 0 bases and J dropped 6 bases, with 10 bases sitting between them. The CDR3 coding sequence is TGTGCCAGCAGCTTGGGTGGGGCCGGTCAGCCCCAGCATTTT. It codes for CASSLGGAGQPQHF.

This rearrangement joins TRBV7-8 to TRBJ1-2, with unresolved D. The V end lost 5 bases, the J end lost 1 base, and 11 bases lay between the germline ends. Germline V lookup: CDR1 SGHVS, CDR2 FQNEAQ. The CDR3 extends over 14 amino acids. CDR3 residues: CASSGKGNNYGYTF. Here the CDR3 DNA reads TGTGCCAGCAGCGGGAAAGGGAATAACTATGGCTACACCTTC.

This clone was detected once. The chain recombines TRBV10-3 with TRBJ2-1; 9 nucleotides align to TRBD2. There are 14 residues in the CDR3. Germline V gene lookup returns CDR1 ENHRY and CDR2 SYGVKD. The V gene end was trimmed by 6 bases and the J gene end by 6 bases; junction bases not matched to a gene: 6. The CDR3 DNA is TGTGCCATCAGGGGGACTAGCTTAAGCAATGAGCAGTTCTTC. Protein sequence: CAIRGTSLSNEQFF.

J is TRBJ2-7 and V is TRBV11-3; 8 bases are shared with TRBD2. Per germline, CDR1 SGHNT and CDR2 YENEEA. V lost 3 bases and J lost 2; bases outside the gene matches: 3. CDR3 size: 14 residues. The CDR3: CASSLREDAYEQYF. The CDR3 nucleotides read TGTGCCAGCAGCTTGCGGGAGGACGCCTACGAGCAGTACTTC.

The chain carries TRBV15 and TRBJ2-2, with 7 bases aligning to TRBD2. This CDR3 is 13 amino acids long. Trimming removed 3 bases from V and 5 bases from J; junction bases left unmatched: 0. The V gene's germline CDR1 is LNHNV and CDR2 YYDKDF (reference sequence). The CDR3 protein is CATSRRETGELFF. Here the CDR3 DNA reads TGTGCCACCAGCAGGCGGGAGACCGGGGAGCTGTTTTTT.

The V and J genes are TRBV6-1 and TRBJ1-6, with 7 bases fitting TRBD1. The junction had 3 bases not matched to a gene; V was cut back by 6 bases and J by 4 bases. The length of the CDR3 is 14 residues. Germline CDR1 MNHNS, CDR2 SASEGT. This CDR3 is CASRPGQYNSPLHF. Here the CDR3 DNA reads TGTGCCAGCAGACCGGGACAGTATAATTCACCCCTCCACTTT.

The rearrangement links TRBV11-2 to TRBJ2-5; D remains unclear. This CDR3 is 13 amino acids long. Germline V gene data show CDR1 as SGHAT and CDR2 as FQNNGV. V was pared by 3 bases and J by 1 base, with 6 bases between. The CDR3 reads CASSFSGQETQYF. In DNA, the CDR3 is TGTGCCAGCAGCTTTTCGGGCCAAGAGACCCAGTACTTC. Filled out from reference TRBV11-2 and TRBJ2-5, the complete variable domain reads EAGVAQSPRYKIIEKRQSVAFWCNPISGHATLYWYQQILGQGPKLLIQFQNNGVVDDSQLPKDRFSAERLKGVDSTLKIQPAKLEDSAVYLCASSFSGQETQYFGPGTRLLVL.

CDR3 sequence (DNA): TGTGCCAGCAGGCGACAGGGTTACGAGCAGTACTTC. Translating gives CASRRQGYEQYF. V is TRBV5-4 and J is TRBJ2-7, with 7 bases lining up with TRBD1. This CDR3 has 12 amino acids. From germline, CDR1 is SGHNT and CDR2 YYREEE (reference sequence). V shed 5 bases, J shed 4 bases, and the junction held 3 bases outside the gene matches. The full variable domain, completed using reference TRBV5-4 and TRBJ2-7, is ETGVTQSPTHLIKTRGQQVTLRCSSQSGHNTVSWYQQALGQGPQFIFQYYREEENGRGNFPPRFSGLQFPNYSSELNVNALELDDSALYLCASRRQGYEQYFGPGTRLTVT.

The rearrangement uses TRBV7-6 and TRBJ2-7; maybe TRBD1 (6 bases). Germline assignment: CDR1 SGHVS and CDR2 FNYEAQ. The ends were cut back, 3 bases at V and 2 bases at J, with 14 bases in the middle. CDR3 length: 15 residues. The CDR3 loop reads CASSLVGTSAYEQYF. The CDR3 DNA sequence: TGTGCCAGCAGCTTGGTAGGGACATCAGCCTACGAGCAGTACTTC.